This TCR beta chain was sequenced during a study of neurological immune-mediated disorders. Study background: Multiple sclerosis patients (n of about 34) included approximately 30 with relapsing-remitting and 3 with secondary progressive disease.

The ends lost 0 bases at V and 1 base at J; junction bases unmatched: 10. The CDR3 contains 19 residues. CDR1 is ENHRY, CDR2 SYGVKD, per germline. TCRdb re-derived calls from the 5' RACE reads in MiXCR, one entry per CDR3 protein. The data show roughly 62,000 distinct CDR3 sequences, about 4% seen once. The source of this sequence is a woman aged 50 to 60 with multiple sclerosis. This sequence joins TRBV10-3 and TRBJ2-1; TRBD2 aligns across 9 bases. Source material: PBMCs. The CDR3 sequence is CAISESAGGPKGSYNEQFF. CDR3 DNA: TGTGCCATCAGTGAGTCAGCGGGAGGCCCTAAAGGTTCCTACAATGAGCAGTTCTTC.